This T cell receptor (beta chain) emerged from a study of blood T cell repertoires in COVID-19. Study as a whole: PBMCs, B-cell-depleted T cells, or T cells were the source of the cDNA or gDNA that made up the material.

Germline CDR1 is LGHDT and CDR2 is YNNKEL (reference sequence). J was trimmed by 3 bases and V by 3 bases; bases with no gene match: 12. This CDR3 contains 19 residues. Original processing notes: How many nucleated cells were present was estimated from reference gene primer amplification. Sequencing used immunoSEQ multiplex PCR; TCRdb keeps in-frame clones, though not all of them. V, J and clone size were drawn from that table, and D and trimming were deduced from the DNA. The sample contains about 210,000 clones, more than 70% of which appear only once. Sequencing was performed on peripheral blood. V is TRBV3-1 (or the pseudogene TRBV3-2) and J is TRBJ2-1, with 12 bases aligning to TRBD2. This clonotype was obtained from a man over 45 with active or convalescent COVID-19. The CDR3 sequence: CASSQAVRLAGVGYNEQFF. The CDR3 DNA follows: TGTGCCAGCAGCCAGGCCGTAAGACTAGCGGGAGTTGGCTACAATGAGCAGTTCTTC.